What follows describes a single T cell receptor beta chain. TCR sequencing used cDNA made by reverse transcription of extracted RNA. Here immunoSEQ multiplex PCR was the method, and the copy in TCRdb shows in-frame clones only, minus some. The data hold around 200,000 clones, with over 60% observed a single time. The treatment: oral pan-JAK inhibitor, 5-10 mg twice daily. From alopecia areata patients, lesional scalp punch biopsies and peripheral blood were collected. These data are taken from a study of CD8+ T cells in alopecia areata. The CDR3 length is 14 residues. CDR1 LGHNA and CDR2 YSLEER come from the germline V gene. Trimming removed 5 bases from V and 3 bases from J; junction bases left unmatched: 2.

The sequence was obtained from a human donor with alopecia areata. The chain links TRBV4-3 to TRBJ2-5; 11 bases agree with TRBD2. The sample consisted of CD4+ T cells sorted from blood, taken at week 4, from a patient treated with tofacitinib. The DNA for the CDR3 is TGCGCCAGCAGCGAGGGACTAGCGGAAGAGACCCAGTACTTC. Its translation: CASSEGLAEETQYF.